The 9 T cell receptor beta chains below were found in one sample sequenced in a study of early T cells in non-severe SARS-CoV-2 infection. TCRdb re-called the 5' RACE reads through MiXCR, storing one row per CDR3 protein. The repertoire consists of fewer than 70,000 distinct CDR3 sequences, with over 3.5% occurring once and the leading ten covering approximately 3.6%. The material was whole blood, obtained at baseline. These receptors all stem from an adult who was a healthcare worker with PCR-confirmed SARS-CoV-2 infection or an uninfected control (not recorded which). The donor label of this sample is uncertain.

The sample holds a few counts of this clonotype. The CDR3 DNA reads TGCAGTGCTCGTAATCCTCCGAGGACCCAGTACTTC. It specifies CSARNPPRTQYF. The chain has TRBV20-1 and TRBJ2-5; D is unclear. The V gene lost 5 bases and the J gene lost 7 bases, with 14 bases spanning the gap. Germline CDR1 DFQATT, CDR2 SNEGSKA (reference sequence). This CDR3 is 12 amino acids long.

The chain has TRBV28 and TRBJ1-6; TRBD1 might be the D (6 bases). Germline CDR1 reads MDHEN; CDR2 reads SYDVKM. CDR3 length: 16 amino acids. With 4 bases removed from V and 6 bases from J, the gap between germline ends came to 16 bases. CDR3 nucleotide sequence: TGTGCCAGCAGTTCCCCCGGGCAGGGGATTAATTCACCCCTCCACTTT. It yields the protein CASSSPGQGINSPLHF.

This chain links TRBV4-1 with TRBJ1-1, with D uncertain. This CDR3 comprises 14 residues. Trimming pared 2 bases from V and 1 base from J, leaving 8 bases between. Germline CDR1 reads MGHRA; CDR2 reads YSYEKL. CDR3 region: CASSQPVRNTEAFF. The CDR3 nucleotides read TGCGCCAGCAGCCAACCCGTGAGGAACACTGAAGCTTTCTTT.

This clonotype showed up many times. The V and J genes are TRBV18 and TRBJ1-1, with D perhaps matching TRBD1 (5 bases). Germline values: CDR1 KGHSH, CDR2 LQKENI. The V end lost 2 bases, the J end lost 6 bases, and 13 bases lay between the germline ends. The CDR3 contains 14 residues. In DNA, the CDR3 is TGTGCCAGCTCACCAAGGGGTCGGGGGGCTGAAGCTTTCTTT. This encodes CASSPRGRGAEAFF.

This clonotype was counted between two and nine times. One end of the junction does not line up with germline, which may come from a read error. The chain recombines TRBV2 with TRBJ1-5; the match to TRBD1 covers 7 bases. The germline gives CDR1 SNHLY, CDR2 FYNNEI. CDR3 length equals 14 residues. In nucleotides, the CDR3 is TGTGCCAGCAGGGAAGACAGGGACAATCAGCCCCAGCATTTT. It specifies CASREDRDNQPQHF. The complete variable domain, with remaining parts taken from reference TRBV2 and TRBJ1-5, reads EPEVTQTPSHQVTQMGQEVILRCVPISNHLYFYWYRQILGQKVEFLVSFYNNEISEKSEIFDDQFSVERPDGSNFTLKIRSTKLEDSAMYFCASREDRDNQPQHFGDGTRLSIL.

This clonotype was seen just once. A much larger clone lies a single base off, so this may be a read error. The chain is built from TRBV6-5 and TRBJ1-4; no clear D gene. This CDR3 region has 14 residues. The V end lost 4 bases, the J end lost 6 bases, and 12 bases lay between the germline ends. The V gene's germline CDR1 is MNHEY and CDR2 SVGAGI. Written as DNA, the CDR3 is TGTGCCAGCAGTTTCTCGGTCGAGGATGAAAAACTGTTTTTT. It encodes CASSFSVEDEKLFF.

This clonotype was found a few times. This sequence joins TRBV3-1 and TRBJ2-1; D not resolved. The CDR3 length is 14 residues. V was trimmed by 1 base and J by 9 bases, leaving 13 bases between them. Looked up from germline, CDR1 is LGHDT and CDR2 is YNNKEL (reference sequence). The CDR3, as DNA: TGTGCCAGCAGCCAAGCGGGCCTGGGTATTGAGCAGTTCTTC. Translating gives CASSQAGLGIEQFF.

This clonotype showed up many times. The chain uses TRBV20-1 and TRBJ1-2; 11 bases match TRBD1. V trimming: 3 bases; J trimming: 7 bases; junction bases outside the gene matches: 7. CDR1 and CDR2 from the germline V gene are DFQATT and SNEGSKA (reference sequence). This CDR3 is 14 amino acids long. The CDR3 sequence: CSASPGQGAFGYTF. The CDR3 DNA reads as TGCAGTGCTAGCCCCGGACAGGGGGCATTTGGCTACACCTTC.

This clonotype was found many times. This chain connects TRBV24-1 to TRBJ2-5, with D maybe TRBD2 (7 bases). Germline CDR1 reads KGHDR; CDR2 reads SFDVKD. The ends were cut back, 7 bases at V and 0 bases at J, with 20 bases in the middle. CDR3 length: 17 residues. In DNA form, the CDR3 reads TGTGCCACCAGCCCGGGCGGGGGCAGCCTGAACCAAGAGACCCAGTACTTC. Protein: CATSPGGGSLNQETQYF.